The 20 T cell receptor beta chains reported below all come from one sample, sequenced in a study of cytomegalovirus exposure and HLA in healthy donors. Sequencing used immunoSEQ multiplex PCR; TCRdb keeps in-frame clones, though not all of them. Of some 340,000 clones listed, roughly nine tenths were seen once; the top ten hold about 1%. Sequencing used PBMCs. The receptors here all came from a woman aged 25-40 years in good health and CMV-seropositive.

This chain links TRBV4-1 with TRBJ2-7; the D gene is possibly TRBD1 (5 bases). From germline, CDR1 is MGHRA and CDR2 YSYEKL. There are 12 residues in the CDR3. V shed 0 bases and J shed 9 bases, with 9 bases lying between them. The CDR3 nucleotides read TGCGCCAGCAGCCAAGATTCGACAGCGCAGTACTTC. Protein product: CASSQDSTAQYF.

The CDR3 DNA reads TGCAGCGCTACCCGCGATACGCAGTATTTT. Translation: CSATRDTQYF. The chain recombines TRBV29-1 with TRBJ2-3, with D unclear. There are 10 residues in the CDR3. CDR1 and CDR2 from the germline V gene are SQVTM and ANQGSEA. Trimming cost V 7 bases and J 6 bases, with 8 bases left between them.

V gene TRBV13 combines with J gene TRBJ1-3, with 7 bases fitting TRBD1. Trimming cost V 5 bases and J 2 bases; bases outside gene matches: 3. The CDR3 consists of 14 residues. Germline CDR1 PRHDT, CDR2 FYEKMQ (reference sequence). DNA for the CDR3: TGTGCCAGCAGCCTTGACAGGGCTGGAAACACCATATATTTT. Translating gives CASSLDRAGNTIYF.

This clone was picked up one time. The genes are TRBV30 and TRBJ1-5; tentative D call: TRBD1 (6 bases). Trimming cost V 1 base and J 5 bases, with 12 bases left between them. The CDR3 is 14 amino acids. Germline loops: CDR1 GTSNPN, CDR2 SVGIG (reference sequence). The CDR3 region is CAWSGARGDQPQHF. The CDR3 coding sequence is TGTGCCTGGAGTGGTGCCAGGGGCGATCAGCCCCAGCATTTT.

This chain links TRBV28 with TRBJ2-1; 7 bases are shared with TRBD2. Germline V gene data show CDR1 as MDHEN and CDR2 as SYDVKM. This CDR3 has 13 amino acids. V shed 6 bases, J shed 11 bases, and the junction held 10 bases outside the gene matches. The CDR3 nucleotides read TGTGCCAGCAGCCCTTCTCCGGGAGGCCAGCAGTTCTTC. It yields the protein CASSPSPGGQQFF.

The genes are TRBV29-1 and TRBJ2-1; 11 nucleotides agree with TRBD1. CDR1 is SQVTM and CDR2 is ANQGSEA in the germline V gene. The length of the CDR3 is 15 residues. Trimming took 6 bases from V and 3 from J; bases not matched to a gene: 7. The chain's CDR3 is CSVAGQGASYNEQFF. The CDR3 bases are TGCAGCGTGGCCGGACAGGGGGCAAGCTACAATGAGCAGTTCTTC.

The V gene is TRBV29-1, the J gene TRBJ2-5; TRBD2 agrees at 8 bases. This CDR3 contains 16 residues. CDR1 is SQVTM and CDR2 is ANQGSEA in the germline V gene. J gave up 2 bases and V 7 bases, and 15 bases lay outside the gene matches. This CDR3 is CSAPSGAGGHQETQYF. CDR3 coding DNA: TGCAGCGCTCCCAGTGGGGCGGGAGGCCATCAAGAGACCCAGTACTTC.

This clone was detected a few times. This chain links TRBV27 with TRBJ1-2; 7 nucleotides align to TRBD1. With 5 bases clipped from V and 4 bases from J, the junction kept 7 bases outside the gene matches. The V gene's germline CDR1 is MNHEY and CDR2 SMNVEV (reference sequence). This CDR3 spans 14 amino acids. CDR3 loop: CASSTGAGGYGYTF. CDR3 DNA sequence: TGTGCCAGCAGTACAGGGGCCGGAGGCTATGGCTACACCTTC.

This clone was seen a single time. At one of its ends the junction is not consistent with the germline gene, which may arise from a read error. The V call is TRBV19, the J call TRBJ2-6, with TRBD1 identical over 11 bases. Germline CDR1 LNHDA, CDR2 SQIVND (reference sequence). The CDR3 is 14 amino acids. The CDR3: CASSFGQGADVLTF. CDR3 nucleotide sequence: TGTGCCAGTAGTTTCGGACAGGGGGCCGACGTCCTGACTTTC. Based on the CDR3 plus reference TRBV19 and TRBJ2-6, the full variable domain is DGGITQSPKYLFRKEGQNVTLSCEQNLNHDAMYWYRQDPGQGLRLIYYSQIVNDFQKGDIAEGYSVSREKKESFPLTVTSAQKNPTAFYLCASSFGQGADVLTFGAGSRLTVL.

The V gene is TRBV19, the J gene TRBJ2-7, with D maybe TRBD1 (5 bases). CDR1 is LNHDA and CDR2 is SQIVND in the germline V gene (reference sequence). The V end was cut by 5 bases, the J end by 4 bases, with 15 bases between. The CDR3 is 14 residues long. The CDR3 DNA follows: TGTGCCAGTAGTGCAGACAGCTATCCGTACGAGCAGTACTTC. It translates to CASSADSYPYEQYF.

This clone has only one observation. CDR3 nucleotides: TGTGCCACCAGCACCGGGGGGCACTACGAGCAGTACTTC. The encoded protein is CATSTGGHYEQYF. This chain uses TRBV15 with TRBJ2-7; tentatively, D is TRBD2 (7 bases). Germline-derived CDR1 and CDR2 are LNHNV and YYDKDF (reference sequence). Trimming pared 4 bases from V and 3 bases from J, leaving 10 bases between. The CDR3 loop spans 13 amino acids.

The CDR3 reads CASSLAGLAGGQETQYF. DNA for the CDR3: TGCGCCAGCAGCTTGGCGGGCCTAGCGGGGGGGCAAGAGACCCAGTACTTC. The chain links TRBV5-1 to TRBJ2-5; 12 positions match TRBD2. J gave up 2 bases and V 0 bases, and 5 bases lay outside the gene matches. The CDR3 has 17 amino acids. CDR1 SGHRS and CDR2 YFSETQ come from the germline V gene.

This clone occurred once. The chain joins TRBV29-1 to TRBJ2-5; D might be TRBD1 or TRBD2, each matching 7 bases. CDR1 is SQVTM, CDR2 ANQGSEA, per germline. Deletions cut 6 bases from V and 5 bases from J, with 16 bases between. The CDR3 is 13 residues long. This CDR3 is CSVAAQGGETQYF. The CDR3 bases are TGCAGCGTCGCCGCGCAGGGGGGGGAGACCCAGTACTTC.

The chain is built from TRBV15 and TRBJ1-5; 9 bases match TRBD1. V lost 3 bases to trimming and J lost 6 bases; unmatched junction nucleotides: 12. From germline, CDR1 is LNHNV and CDR2 YYDKDF (reference sequence). The CDR3 is made up of 17 amino acids. The CDR3 protein is CATSRGTGMMGGQPQHF. DNA for the CDR3: TGTGCCACCAGCAGGGGGACAGGGATGATGGGAGGTCAGCCCCAGCATTTT. The variable domain in full, completed from reference TRBV15 and TRBJ1-5, reads DAMVIQNPRYQVTQFGKPVTLSCSQTLNHNVMYWYQQKSSQAPKLLFHYYDKDFNNEADTPDNFQSRRPNTSFCFLDIRSPGLGDTAMYLCATSRGTGMMGGQPQHFGDGTRLSIL.

The chain links TRBV7-6 to TRBJ2-1, with D perhaps matching TRBD1 (5 bases). Trimming shortened V by 2 bases and J by 12 bases, and 14 bases separated the two germline ends. There are 13 residues in the CDR3. Germline V lookup: CDR1 SGHVS, CDR2 FNYEAQ. CDR3 sequence (DNA): TGTGCCAGCAGCTTAAGCAGGGTTTATGGGCAGTTCTTC. It is translated as CASSLSRVYGQFF.

The chain joins TRBV14 to TRBJ1-2, with D uncertain. CDR1 and CDR2 (germline): SGHDN, FVKESK. The V end lost 4 bases, the J end lost 8 bases, and 20 bases lay between the germline ends. The CDR3 spans 15 residues. The CDR3 sequence: CASSPQAGLALGYTF. As DNA, the CDR3 is TGTGCCAGCAGCCCCCAGGCTGGGCTGGCACTGGGCTACACCTTC.

This chain joins TRBV29-1 and TRBJ1-4, with a tentative D call TRBD1 (6 bases). Per germline, CDR1 SQVTM and CDR2 ANQGSEA. CDR3 length equals 15 residues. V lost 4 bases, J lost 3 bases, and 15 bases lay in between. The CDR3 region has the DNA TGCAGCGTTGCTGAACCCAGGGGCTCTAATGAAAAACTGTTTTTT. Its translation: CSVAEPRGSNEKLFF.

The V gene is TRBV28, the J gene TRBJ1-5; D is undetermined. Between the trimmed V and J ends, which lost 7 bases and 7 bases, there was a span of 5 bases. The CDR3 spans 10 residues. Germline loops: CDR1 MDHEN, CDR2 SYDVKM. The chain's CDR3 is CASNIQPQHF. CDR3 bases: TGTGCCAGCAACATCCAGCCCCAGCATTTT.

V usage is TRBV6-6 and J usage is TRBJ2-7; 8 bases map to TRBD1. With 6 bases clipped from V and 6 bases from J, the junction kept 13 bases outside the gene matches. This CDR3 spans 15 amino acids. Looked up from germline, CDR1 is MNHNY and CDR2 is SVGAGI (reference sequence). CDR3 coding DNA: TGTGCCAGCAGGGGACAGGCTTCTAAGGACGTCGAGCAGTACTTC. It translates to CASRGQASKDVEQYF.

V is TRBV4-2 and J is TRBJ1-1; D remains unclear. Germline V CDR1 and CDR2: LGHNA, YNFKEQ. Trimming pared 3 bases from V and 10 bases from J, leaving 12 bases between. This CDR3 is 12 amino acids long. CDR3 DNA: TGTGCCAGCAGCCAGGGAGGGTTTAGAGCTTTCTTT. Translating gives CASSQGGFRAFF.